What follows are 8 T cell receptor beta chains derived from one specimen sequenced in a study of blood T cell repertoires in COVID-19. The repertoire was sequenced with immunoSEQ multiplex PCR; TCRdb's copy has only in-frame clones and lacks some. The sample carries around 140,000 clones, 76% recorded once. Sequences were obtained from peripheral blood. Every receptor here comes from an elderly woman with active or convalescent COVID-19.

V and J are TRBV19 and TRBJ1-1, with unresolved D. The CDR3 is 13 residues long. Germline lookup yields CDR1 LNHDA and CDR2 SQIVND (reference sequence). Deletions cut 5 bases from V and 7 bases from J, with 14 bases between. DNA for the CDR3: TGTGCCAGTAGTGCGGAGGGTTTTGGTGAAGCTTTCTTT. Translated, it gives CASSAEGFGEAFF.

The chain carries TRBV18 and TRBJ2-3; D is unclear. Trimming took 3 bases from V and 2 from J, leaving 6 bases between them. The germline gives CDR1 KGHSH, CDR2 LQKENI. CDR3 size: 13 residues. The DNA for the CDR3 is TGTGCCAGCTCACCTCGACTCACAGATACGCAGTATTTT. Protein product: CASSPRLTDTQYF.

The chain has TRBV19 and TRBJ2-3, with 8 bases matching TRBD1. The CDR3 is 16 residues long. Looked up from germline, CDR1 is LNHDA and CDR2 is SQIVND (reference sequence). Germline trimming cut 8 bases from V and 1 base from J; bases unmatched to any gene: 11. CDR3 sequence reads: CASSDLTGQGTDTQYF. CDR3 bases: TGTGCCAGTTCTGACCTAACGGGACAGGGCACAGATACGCAGTATTTT.

The rearrangement joins TRBV5-5 to TRBJ1-2, with D possibly matching TRBD1 (5 bases). The ends were cut back, 0 bases at V and 1 base at J, with 16 bases in the middle. This CDR3 contains 17 residues. The germline V gene has CDR1 SGHKS and CDR2 YYEKEE (reference sequence). CDR3 nucleotide sequence: TGTGCCAGCAGCTTGGTGGGCAGGGCGGAACGTAACTATGGCTACACCTTC. It is translated as CASSLVGRAERNYGYTF.

This chain's CDR3 is CATRDWGYTF. CDR3 coding DNA: TGTGCTACGAGAGATTGGGGCTACACCTTC. The rearrangement uses TRBV19 and TRBJ1-2; D remains ambiguous. Germline V gene data show CDR1 as LNHDA and CDR2 as SQIVND (reference sequence). The CDR3 is 10 residues long. Full variable domain (outside the CDR3, taken from reference TRBV19 and TRBJ1-2): DGGITQSPKYLFRKEGQNVTLSCEQNLNHDAMYWYRQDPGQGLRLIYYSQIVNDFQKGDIAEGYSVSREKKESFPLTVTSAQKNPTAFYLCATRDWGYTFGSGTRLTVV.

The J gene is TRBJ2-7, the V gene TRBV27; tentatively, D is TRBD1 (6 bases). The germline CDR1 and CDR2 sequences are MNHEY and SMNVEV (reference sequence). V lost 4 bases and J 1 base, leaving 14 bases between the germline ends. The CDR3 has 15 residues. The CDR3 loop is CASSSEDRPSYEQYF. CDR3 sequence (DNA): TGTGCCAGCAGTTCTGAGGACAGACCTTCCTACGAGCAGTACTTC.

The chain uses TRBV9 and TRBJ2-5, with D perhaps TRBD1 (5 bases). The V end was cut by 2 bases, the J end by 4 bases, with 18 bases between. The CDR3 has 16 amino acids. The germline CDR1 and CDR2 sequences are SGDLS and YYNGEE. The CDR3, as DNA: TGTGCCAGCAGCGTGAACCCGACCAGTCAGGGAGAGACCCAGTACTTC. It is translated as CASSVNPTSQGETQYF.

The J gene is TRBJ1-4, the V gene TRBV30; D unresolved. The CDR3 contains 13 residues. CDR1 and CDR2 (germline): GTSNPN, SVGIG (reference sequence). V lost 4 bases, J lost 8 bases, and 14 bases lay in between. The CDR3 nucleotides read TGTGCCTGGATCCCGGGAGTAAGGGAAAAACTGTTTTTT. It translates to CAWIPGVREKLFF.